This T cell receptor beta chain was sequenced for a study of T cells in Graves' hyperthyroidism and ophthalmopathy. The wider study: The blood sample was taken at first diagnosis, before treatment began.

Study conclusions and caveats: Blood also held most thyroid clonotypes expanded beyond 0.001. Patients with ophthalmopathy were separated from those with stable hyperthyroidism by a 13 V-J model.

The sample holds many counts of this clonotype. Its antigen is as yet unknown. V gave up 5 bases and J gave up 2 bases, with 12 bases separating them. Germline assignment: CDR1 KGHDR and CDR2 SFDVKD. The CDR3 is 14 residues long. Diagnostic assessment was based on clinical symptoms, serum thyroxine and TRAb, thyroid ultrasound and orbital computed tomography. From RNA transcripts, TCR beta CDR3 regions were amplified. The TCR CDR3 was amplified in a first-round RT-PCR using the HTBI primer set. TCRdb recomputed calls from the multiplex PCR reads with MiXCR, one row per CDR3 protein. The sample carries about 840,000 distinct CDR3 sequences, over 35% recorded once.

The sample consisted of blood. The chain carries TRBV24-1 and TRBJ2-7; D assignment may be TRBD1 or TRBD2 (6 bases each). This receptor was identified in a man between 18 and 29 years old with Graves' hyperthyroidism. CDR3 region: CATSGRDTPYEQYF. The CDR3 DNA sequence: TGTGCCACCAGTGGGAGGGACACACCCTACGAGCAGTACTTC.